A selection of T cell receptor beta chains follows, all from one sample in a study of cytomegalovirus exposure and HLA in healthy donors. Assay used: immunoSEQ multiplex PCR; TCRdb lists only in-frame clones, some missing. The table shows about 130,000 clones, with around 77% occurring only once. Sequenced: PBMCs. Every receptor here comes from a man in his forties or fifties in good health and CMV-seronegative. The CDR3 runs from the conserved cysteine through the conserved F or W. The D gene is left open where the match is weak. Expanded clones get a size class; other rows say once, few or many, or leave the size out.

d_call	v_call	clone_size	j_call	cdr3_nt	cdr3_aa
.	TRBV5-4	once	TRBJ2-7	TGTGCCAGCAGCTTGGCCAACCGGGAGATGGACGAGCAGTACTTC	CASSLANREMDEQYF
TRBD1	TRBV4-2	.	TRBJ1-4	TGTGCCAGCAGCCAAGATCTACAGGGGGCGGGAAAGGGGGAAAAACTGTTTTTT	CASSQDLQGAGKGEKLFF
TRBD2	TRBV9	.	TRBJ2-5	TGTGCCAGCAGCGTAGGCGGACTAGCGGGAGGGCCGGGAGAGACCCAGTACTTC	CASSVGGLAGGPGETQYF
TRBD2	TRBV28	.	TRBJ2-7	TGTGCCAGCCTCCCTGGCGGGAGGTCTGGGTTCGGGCAGTACTTC	CASLPGGRSGFGQYF
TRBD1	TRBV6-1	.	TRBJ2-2	TGTGCCAGTAAGACAGGGGTGAATCCCGGGGAGCTGTTTTTT	CASKTGVNPGELFF
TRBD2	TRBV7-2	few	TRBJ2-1	TGTGCCAGCAGCTCCGCCCAGCTAGCGGTCGAGCAGTTCTTC	CASSSAQLAVEQFF
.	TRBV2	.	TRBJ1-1	TGTGCCAGCAGTATACACCGGAACACTGAAGCTTTCTTT	CASSIHRNTEAFF
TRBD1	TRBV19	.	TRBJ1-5	TGTGCCAGTAGGATGACAGGGGGGGGATATAGCAATCAGCCCCAGCATTTT	CASRMTGGGYSNQPQHF
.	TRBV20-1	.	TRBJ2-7	TGCAGCCGTGGGCGCTACGAGCAGTACTTC	CSRGRYEQYF
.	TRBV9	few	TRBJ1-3	TGTGCCAGCAGCCCACGGGACACCTCTGGAAACACCATATATTTT	CASSPRDTSGNTIYF
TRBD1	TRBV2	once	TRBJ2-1	TGTGCCAGCACAAGGACAGGAGAATACAATGAGCAGTTCTTC	CASTRTGEYNEQFF
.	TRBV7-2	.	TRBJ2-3	TGTGCCAGCAGCTTCTTGACAGATACGCAGTATTTT	CASSFLTDTQYF
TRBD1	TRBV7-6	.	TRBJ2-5	TGTGCCAGCAGCTCACAGGGACAGGTCCACGGGACCCAGTACTTC	CASSSQGQVHGTQYF
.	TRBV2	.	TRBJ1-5	TGTGCCAGCAACAGGGACAATCAGCCCCAGCATTTT	CASNRDNQPQHF
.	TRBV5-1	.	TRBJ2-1	TGCGCCAGCAGCGCGCCTCCTAGTCATGAGCAGTTCTTC	CASSAPPSHEQFF
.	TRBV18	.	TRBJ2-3	TGTGCCAGCTCACCCTTGGCCGCAGATACGCAGTATTTT	CASSPLAADTQYF
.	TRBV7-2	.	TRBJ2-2	TGTGCCAGCAGCCTGACTCAGACTCACGCGAGTACCGGGGAGCTGTTTTTT	CASSLTQTHASTGELFF
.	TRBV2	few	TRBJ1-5	TGTGCCAGCACCCTGGACAGTGGAGGCAATCAGCCCCAGCATTTT	CASTLDSGGNQPQHF
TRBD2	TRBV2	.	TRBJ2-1	TGTGCGAGCATTGAGGGACTATATAATGAGCAGTTCTTC	CASIEGLYNEQFF
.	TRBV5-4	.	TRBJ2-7	TGTGCCAGCAGCCTATTTAGAAGTACCCTCCAGCGACCCTACGAGCAGTACTTC	CASSLFRSTLQRPYEQYF
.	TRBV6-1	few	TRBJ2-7	TGTGCCAGCAGTGATCACAGCTCTGGCGAGCAGTACTTC	CASSDHSSGEQYF
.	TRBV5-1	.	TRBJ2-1	TGCGCCAGCAGCTTGAGACGCGGGATGGGGGGCAATGAGCAGTTCTTC	CASSLRRGMGGNEQFF
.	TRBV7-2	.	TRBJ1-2	TGTGCCAGCAGTGCAGGGGTGCGCTACTATGGCTACACCTTC	CASSAGVRYYGYTF
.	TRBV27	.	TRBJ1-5	TGTGCCACCCGGAGTTTTACAGGGCTCAATCAGCCCCAGCATTTT	CATRSFTGLNQPQHF
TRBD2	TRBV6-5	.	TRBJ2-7	TGTGCCAGCACCTCCGGGAGGGGCCGAGCCTACGAGCAGTACTTC	CASTSGRGRAYEQYF
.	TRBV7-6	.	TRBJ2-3	TGTGCCAGCAGCTTAGAAGACAGTGAGCTCACAGATACGCAGTATTTT	CASSLEDSELTDTQYF
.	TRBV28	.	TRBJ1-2	TGTGCCAGCAAACGGGAAAACTATGGCTACACCTTC	CASKRENYGYTF
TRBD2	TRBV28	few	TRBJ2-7	TGTGCCAGCAGCGCGGGACTAGCGGGCGGGTACGAGCAGTACTTC	CASSAGLAGGYEQYF
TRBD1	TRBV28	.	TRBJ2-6	TGTGCCAGCAGTTTCCGGGACAGGGCTGGGGCCAACGTCCTGACTTTC	CASSFRDRAGANVLTF
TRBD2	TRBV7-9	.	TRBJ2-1	TGTGCCAGCAGTTTGACTAGCCACTCCTACAATGAGCAGTTCTTC	CASSLTSHSYNEQFF
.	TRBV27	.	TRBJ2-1	TGTGCCAGCAGTTTGGGGGACTTCCGGGACAATGAGCAGTTCTTC	CASSLGDFRDNEQFF
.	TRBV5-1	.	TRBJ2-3	TGCGCCAGCAGCTTGGAAGCTCCCCAAGCAGATACGCAGTATTTT	CASSLEAPQADTQYF
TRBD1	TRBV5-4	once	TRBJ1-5	TGTGCCAGCAGCATAGGACAGGGGAATCAGCCCCAGCATTTT	CASSIGQGNQPQHF
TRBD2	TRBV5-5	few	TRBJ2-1	TGTGCCAGCAGCTCCTATCGGACTAGCGGGAGGTCCTATGAGCAGTTCTTC	CASSSYRTSGRSYEQFF
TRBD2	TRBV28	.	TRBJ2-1	TGTGCCAGCAGTTCCCAGCGGGGTAACTACAATGAGCAGTTCTTC	CASSSQRGNYNEQFF
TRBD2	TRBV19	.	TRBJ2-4	TGTGCCAGTAGTACCACCGGGACTAGCGGGAACAGATACCTAGCCAAAAACATTCAGTACTTC	CASSTTGTSGNRYLAKNIQYF
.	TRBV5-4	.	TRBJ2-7	TGTGCCAGCAGCTTAGGGGGCGGGAAATCCTACGAGCAGTACTTC	CASSLGGGKSYEQYF
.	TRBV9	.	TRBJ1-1	TGTGCCAGCAGCCGTCACTGGAACACTGAAGCTTTCTTT	CASSRHWNTEAFF
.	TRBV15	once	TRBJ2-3	TGTGCCACCAGCCCTCCGGCGGGATTGGGCACAGATACGCAGTATTTT	CATSPPAGLGTDTQYF
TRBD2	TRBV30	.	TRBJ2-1	TGTGCCTGGAGTGGGGGAGGGGTCAGAGCCTACAATGAGCAGTTCTTC	CAWSGGGVRAYNEQFF
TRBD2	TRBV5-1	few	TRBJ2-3	TGCGCCAGCAGCGCCAAACTAGCGGGGTCCGCTGGCACAGATACGCAGTATTTT	CASSAKLAGSAGTDTQYF
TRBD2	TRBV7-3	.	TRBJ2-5	TGTGCCAGCAGCTTGTCTAGCGGGAGTATGTCGGGGGAGACCCAGTACTTC	CASSLSSGSMSGETQYF
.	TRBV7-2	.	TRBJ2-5	TGTGCCAGCAGCAAAGGGGGGACAGCAAAAGAGACCCAGTACTTC	CASSKGGTAKETQYF
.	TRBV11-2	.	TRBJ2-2	TGTGCCAGCAGCTTAAATTTTAAGAGCGAGGGGAGGAGGGCCGGGGAGCTGTTTTTT	CASSLNFKSEGRRAGELFF
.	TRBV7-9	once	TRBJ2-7	TGTGCCAGCAGCTTAGCGGGGGATAACAGGGCTCTCGAGCAGTACTTC	CASSLAGDNRALEQYF
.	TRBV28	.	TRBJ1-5	TGTGCCAGCAGTTTAGGAGGGAGCAATCAGCCCCAGCATTTT	CASSLGGSNQPQHF
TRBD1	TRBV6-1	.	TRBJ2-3	TGTGCCAGCAGTGAACAGGGACAGGCCTACACAGATACGCAGTATTTT	CASSEQGQAYTDTQYF
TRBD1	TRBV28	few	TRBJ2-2	TGTGCCAGCTATGGACAGGGGGTCCCCGGGGAGCTGTTTTTT	CASYGQGVPGELFF